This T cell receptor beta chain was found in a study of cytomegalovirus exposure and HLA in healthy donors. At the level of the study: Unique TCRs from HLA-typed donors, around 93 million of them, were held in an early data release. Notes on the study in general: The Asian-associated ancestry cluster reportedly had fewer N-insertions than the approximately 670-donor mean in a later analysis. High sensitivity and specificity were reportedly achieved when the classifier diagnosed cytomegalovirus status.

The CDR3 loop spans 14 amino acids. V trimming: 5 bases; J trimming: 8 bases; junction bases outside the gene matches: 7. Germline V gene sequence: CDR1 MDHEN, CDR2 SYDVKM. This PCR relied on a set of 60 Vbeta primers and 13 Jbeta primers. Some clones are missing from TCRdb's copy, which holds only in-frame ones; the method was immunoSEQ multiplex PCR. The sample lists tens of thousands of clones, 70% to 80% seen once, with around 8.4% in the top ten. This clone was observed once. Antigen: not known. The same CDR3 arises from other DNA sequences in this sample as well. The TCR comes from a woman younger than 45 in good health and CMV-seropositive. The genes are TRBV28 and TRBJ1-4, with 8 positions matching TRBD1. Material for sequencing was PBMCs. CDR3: CASSRGQGREKLFF. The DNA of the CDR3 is TGTGCCAGCAGTCGTGGACAGGGTAGGGAAAAACTGTTTTTT.